The sample holds a few counts of the clone carrying this T cell receptor (beta chain). Antigen specificity is unknown. Time point defined: patch test 3, about 24 weeks after DPC sensitization. The sample's treatment: therapeutic diphenylcyclopropenone sensitization with weekly scalp DPC. Total RNA extraction was carried out from unfractionated whole blood. The sample comes from a study of human T cells and chemical hapten exposure. Regarding the study as a whole: Significantly more large CDR3 similarity clusters were formed by expanded TCRs than by controls.

TCRdb re-called the RACE reads through MiXCR, storing one row per CDR3 protein. This sample carries some 110,000 distinct CDR3 sequences, approximately 36% of them seen once, and the ten largest clones take less than 3%. The sequencing used whole blood, collected in connection with sensitization to the hapten diphenylcyclopropenone (DPC). The clonotype comes from a man between 40 and 49 years old with alopecia areata. Some clones in this sample may be carry-over from other donors' samples.

CDR3 nucleotides: TGCAGTGCTGATCCCGTGGGTTCTAGGGGCTCTGGAAACACCATATATTTT. It encodes CSADPVGSRGSGNTIYF. This sequence joins TRBV20-1 and TRBJ1-3; TRBD1 is a possible D gene (5 bases). Germline V gene lookup returns CDR1 DFQATT and CDR2 SNEGSKA (reference sequence). The germline V and J ends were trimmed by 5 bases and 0 bases, with 20 bases remaining between them. The CDR3 length is 17 residues.